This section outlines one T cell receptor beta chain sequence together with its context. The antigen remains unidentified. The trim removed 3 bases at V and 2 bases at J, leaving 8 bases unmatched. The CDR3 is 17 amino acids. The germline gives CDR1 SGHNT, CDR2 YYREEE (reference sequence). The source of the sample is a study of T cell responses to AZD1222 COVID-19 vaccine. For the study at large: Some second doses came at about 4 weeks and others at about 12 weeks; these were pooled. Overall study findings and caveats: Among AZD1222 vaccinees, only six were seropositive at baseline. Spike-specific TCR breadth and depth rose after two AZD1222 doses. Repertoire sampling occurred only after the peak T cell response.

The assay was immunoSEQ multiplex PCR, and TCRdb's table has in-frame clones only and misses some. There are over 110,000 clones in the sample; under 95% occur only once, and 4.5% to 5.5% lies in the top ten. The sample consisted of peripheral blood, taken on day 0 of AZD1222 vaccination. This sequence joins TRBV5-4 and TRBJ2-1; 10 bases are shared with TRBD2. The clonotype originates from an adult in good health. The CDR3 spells CASSSLSGRGTYNEQFF. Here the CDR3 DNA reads TGTGCCAGCAGCTCGTTAAGCGGGAGGGGGACCTACAATGAGCAGTTCTTC.